This TCR beta chain stems from a study of cytomegalovirus exposure and HLA in healthy donors. General study findings and limits: Of the V segments, some could not be distinguished, including TRBV6-2 and TRBV6-3, and were excluded. Immune exposure information comprised only CMV serostatus. For most TCR beta V segments, an earlier analysis put the productive rate at about 90% or about 30% of the time.

The CDR3 length is 15 residues. Germline V CDR1 and CDR2: SEHNR, FQNEAQ (reference sequence). V shed 6 bases and J shed 2 bases, with 16 bases lying between them. With 60 Vbeta and 13 Jbeta primers, the PCR was carried out. Study processing details: Later work found 80 million or so unique TCR beta chains, with 9.5 million to 11 million shared. TCRdb keeps only in-frame clones here, not all; method: immunoSEQ multiplex PCR. The V and J calls and clone size were taken over from that table, and D and trimming were inferred from the DNA. The sample lists tens of thousands of clones, approximately 66% occurring once. This clone came up a few times. Its target is not known.

The clonotype originates from a male donor in good health and CMV-seropositive. Sequencing input: PBMCs. The chain has TRBV7-9 and TRBJ2-5; D is undetermined. CDR3 nucleotides: TGTGCCAGCAGTTCAGTGGGCCCTTCACAAGAGACCCAGTACTTC. Translated, it gives CASSSVGPSQETQYF.